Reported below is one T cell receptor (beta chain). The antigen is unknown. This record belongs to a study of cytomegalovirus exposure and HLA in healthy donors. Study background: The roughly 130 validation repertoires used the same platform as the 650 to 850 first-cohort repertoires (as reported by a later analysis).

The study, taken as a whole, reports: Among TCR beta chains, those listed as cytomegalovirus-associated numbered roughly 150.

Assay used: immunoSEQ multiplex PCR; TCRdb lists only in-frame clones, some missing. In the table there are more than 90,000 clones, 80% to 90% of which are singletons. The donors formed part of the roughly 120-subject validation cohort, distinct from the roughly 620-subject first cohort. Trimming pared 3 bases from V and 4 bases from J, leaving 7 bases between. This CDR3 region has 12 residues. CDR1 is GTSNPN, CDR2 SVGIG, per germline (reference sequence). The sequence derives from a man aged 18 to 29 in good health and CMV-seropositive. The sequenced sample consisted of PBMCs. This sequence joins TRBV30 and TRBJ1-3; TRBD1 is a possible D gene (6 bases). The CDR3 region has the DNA TGTGCCTGGAGCGACAGGGGAAACACCATATATTTT. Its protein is CAWSDRGNTIYF.